This is a list of T cell receptor beta chains from one sample in a study of T-cell memory formation after mild COVID-19. TCRdb itself ran the 5' RACE reads through MiXCR, one entry per CDR3 protein. The sample has roughly 43,000 distinct CDR3 sequences, 8% to 10% seen once. Sequencing was done on a sample of PBMCs or a T cell subset sorted from them (not recorded which). Receptors were obtained from an adult woman who had mild COVID-19 (a few samples of this study predate the infection). Cell type and time point are not known. CDR3s include the opening cysteine and the closing phenylalanine or tryptophan. The D gene is left open where the match is weak. Part of the rows lack a size; the others show once, few, many or a class for expanded clones.

J: TRBJ2-4; D: TRBD1; V: TRBV7-2; size: -; DNA: TGTGCCAGCAGCCTTCAGGGGGCGGACATTCAGTACTTC; CDR3: CASSLQGADIQYF
J: TRBJ2-2; D: -; V: TRBV29-1; size: few; DNA: -; CDR3: CSVGLASNTGELFFF
J: TRBJ2-7; D: TRBD1; V: TRBV29-1; size: many; DNA: TGCAGCGTTGTTGAGGACAGGGTCGTCGAGCAGTACTTC; CDR3: CSVVEDRVVEQYF
J: TRBJ2-7; D: TRBD2; V: TRBV12-3/TRBV12-4; size: -; DNA: TGTGCCAGCAGTTCCGGGAGGACCTACGAGCAGTACTTC; CDR3: CASSSGRTYEQYF
J: TRBJ2-1; D: -; V: TRBV4-1; size: few; DNA: TGCGCCAGCAGCCAAGGGCCGGGGGCCCCTGAGCAGTTCTTC; CDR3: CASSQGPGAPEQFF
J: TRBJ2-1; D: TRBD1; V: TRBV24-1; size: many; DNA: TGTGCCACCAGTGACCTAAACAGGGGCAATGAGCAGTTCTTC; CDR3: CATSDLNRGNEQFF
J: TRBJ2-4; D: -; V: TRBV7-8; size: medium-sized; DNA: TGTGCCAGCAGCTTAGGGCAGAAATGGAACATTCAGTACTTC; CDR3: CASSLGQKWNIQYF
J: TRBJ2-4; D: -; V: TRBV6-2/TRBV6-3; size: -; DNA: TGTGCCAGCAGAAATGCTCCACTAGTGTGGGGAAACATTCAGTACTTC; CDR3: CASRNAPLVWGNIQYF
J: TRBJ1-2; D: -; V: TRBV4-3; size: few; DNA: TGCGCCAGCAGCCAAGATTCTTTGGCAGGTCTCGGTCGAGACTATGGCTACACCTTC; CDR3: CASSQDSLAGLGRDYGYTF
J: TRBJ2-7; D: TRBD2; V: TRBV27; size: -; DNA: TGTGCCAGCAGTTTAGAGCGGGGACCTCCCTACGAGCAGTACTTC; CDR3: CASSLERGPPYEQYF
J: TRBJ2-7; D: -; V: TRBV10-3; size: many; DNA: TGTGCCATCACCCCCGGCCTAGAGGGTTACTTCGAGCAGTACTTC; CDR3: CAITPGLEGYFEQYF
J: TRBJ1-2; D: -; V: TRBV5-1; size: few; DNA: TGCGCCAGCGCGAGGGACGGAGCTAACTATGGCTACACCTTC; CDR3: CASARDGANYGYTF
J: TRBJ2-7; D: -; V: TRBV5-1; size: few; DNA: TGCGCCAGCAGCTCAAGCCAGGCGGGTACAGCGCTCTACGAGCAGTACTTC; CDR3: CASSSSQAGTALYEQYF
J: TRBJ2-3; D: TRBD1; V: TRBV20-1; size: few; DNA: TGCAGTGCTCCCGACAGGGGACTGGATACGCAGTATTTT; CDR3: CSAPDRGLDTQYF
J: TRBJ2-7; D: TRBD1; V: TRBV11-1; size: -; DNA: TGTGCCAGCAGCCGGGGACAGGGCTACGAGCAGTACTTC; CDR3: CASSRGQGYEQYF
J: TRBJ1-2; D: -; V: TRBV10-3; size: -; DNA: TGTGCCATCGGCGACGTGGGCTATGGCTACACCTTC; CDR3: CAIGDVGYGYTF
J: TRBJ1-1; D: -; V: TRBV12-3/TRBV12-4; size: few; DNA: TGTGCCAGCAGTTTTTACGGGTCTGTCCGTGTTAACACTGAAGCTTTCTTT; CDR3: CASSFYGSVRVNTEAFF
J: TRBJ2-1; D: TRBD1; V: TRBV27; size: few; DNA: TGTGCCAGCAGAGAGGACAGGGGTGTGATTGAGCAGTTCTTC; CDR3: CASREDRGVIEQFF
J: TRBJ1-6; D: -; V: TRBV4-1; size: few; DNA: TGCGCCAGCAGCCATGATAATTCACCCCTCCACTTT; CDR3: CASSHDNSPLHF
J: TRBJ2-7; D: -; V: TRBV20-1; size: few; DNA: TGCAGTGCTAGAGCGTCGGCCTACGAGCAGTACTTC; CDR3: CSARASAYEQYF
J: TRBJ2-1; D: -; V: TRBV4-2; size: many; DNA: TGTGCCAGCAGCCAAGATACCGGGACTTTATACAATGAGCAGTTCTTC; CDR3: CASSQDTGTLYNEQFF
J: TRBJ2-4; D: TRBD1; V: TRBV5-1; size: many; DNA: TGCGCCAGCAGCTTGACAGGGGACAAAAACATTCAGTACTTC; CDR3: CASSLTGDKNIQYF
J: TRBJ1-6; D: -; V: TRBV7-8; size: -; DNA: TGTGCCAGCAGCCCCACGAGCCTTGTTGGTTCACCCCTCCACTTT; CDR3: CASSPTSLVGSPLHF
J: TRBJ2-1; D: -; V: TRBV6-6; size: -; DNA: TGTGCCAGCAGTTATTTGGGGGATGAGCAGTTCTTC; CDR3: CASSYLGDEQFF
J: TRBJ1-2; D: TRBD1; V: TRBV10-3; size: few; DNA: TGTGCCATCAGTGTACAGGGGGATGGCTACACCTTC; CDR3: CAISVQGDGYTF
J: TRBJ1-5; D: -; V: TRBV2; size: few; DNA: TGTGCCAGCAGTGAATTTGGGATAGGGTACAATCAGCCCCAGCATTTT; CDR3: CASSEFGIGYNQPQHF
J: TRBJ2-7; D: -; V: TRBV20-1; size: few; DNA: TGCAGTGCACAGACAGGCTCCTACGAGCAGTACTTC; CDR3: CSAQTGSYEQYF
J: TRBJ2-5; D: TRBD2; V: TRBV30; size: few; DNA: TGTGCCTGGGATCTAGCGGGGGGACAAGAGACCCAGTACTTC; CDR3: CAWDLAGGQETQYF
J: TRBJ2-7; D: TRBD1; V: TRBV5-1; size: many; DNA: TGCGCCAGCAGCTTGGATACAGGGGCTTTTAGGAACGAGCAGTACTTC; CDR3: CASSLDTGAFRNEQYF
J: TRBJ1-1; D: -; V: TRBV5-4; size: -; DNA: TGTGCCAGCAGCTTGGCCCGTGAGGGCACTGAAGCTTTCTTT; CDR3: CASSLAREGTEAFF
J: TRBJ2-5; D: -; V: TRBV19; size: -; DNA: TGTGCCACCGGGCAACAGGGAAAGACCCAGTACTTC; CDR3: CATGQQGKTQYF
J: TRBJ2-3; D: -; V: TRBV9; size: few; DNA: TGTGCCAGCAGCGTAGCTGACGAGGGTACGCAGTATTTT; CDR3: CASSVADEGTQYF
J: TRBJ2-1; D: TRBD2; V: TRBV6-5; size: -; DNA: TGTGCCAGCTTCGGGGGAGGGCCCCACAATGAGCAGTTCTTC; CDR3: CASFGGGPHNEQFF